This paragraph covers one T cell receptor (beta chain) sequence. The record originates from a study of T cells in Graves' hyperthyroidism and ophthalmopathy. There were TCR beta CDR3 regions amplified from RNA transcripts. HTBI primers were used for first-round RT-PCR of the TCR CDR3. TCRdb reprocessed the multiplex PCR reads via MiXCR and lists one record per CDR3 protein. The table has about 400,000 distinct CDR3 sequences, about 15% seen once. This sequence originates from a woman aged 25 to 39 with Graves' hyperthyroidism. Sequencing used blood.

The chain's CDR3 is CASRKFTDTQYF. CDR3 nucleotides: TGTGCCAGCCGAAAATTCACAGATACGCAGTATTTT. The chain couples TRBV7-9 to TRBJ2-3; D remains unclear. Per germline, CDR1 SEHNR and CDR2 FQNEAQ (reference sequence). With 8 bases removed from V and 2 bases from J, the gap between germline ends came to 8 bases. The CDR3 runs to 12 residues.